The 7 T cell receptor beta chains listed next were all sequenced from one sample in a study of beta chain features in type 1 diabetes. Findings and limits, study-wide: TCRB CDR3s were moderately but significantly shorter in Type 1 diabetes patients in all four CD4+ subsets.

Reverse transcribing all isolated RNA meant expressed TCRB transcripts were sequenced. Assay: immunoSEQ multiplex PCR; the TCRdb copy retains only in-frame clones and omits some. The sample includes 500,000 to 650,000 clones, 9.5% to 15% of them seen just once. Their antigen targets remain unknown. Sequencing was carried out using naive CD4+ T cells from blood. The receptors originated from a man younger than 40 with type 1 diabetes.

This chain's CDR3 is CSTYDGELFF. Here the CDR3 DNA reads TGCAGCACGTATGACGGGGAGCTGTTTTTT. The V call is TRBV29-1, the J call TRBJ2-2; D is unresolved. Trimming removed 8 bases from V and 7 bases from J, with 8 bases in between. CDR3 size: 10 residues. CDR1 is SQVTM and CDR2 is ANQGSEA in the germline V gene.

This chain uses TRBV7-2 with TRBJ2-7; 11 bases agree with TRBD1. Germline V CDR1 and CDR2: SGHTA, FQGNSA. The trim removed 5 bases at V and 6 bases at J, leaving 6 bases unmatched. The CDR3 is 14 amino acids. CDR3 sequence: CASSTRTGGGEQYF. CDR3 nucleotide sequence: TGTGCCAGCAGCACCCGGACAGGGGGCGGCGAGCAGTACTTC.

The rearrangement links TRBV7-8 to TRBJ1-5; D may be TRBD1 (5 bases). Looked up from germline, CDR1 is SGHVS and CDR2 is FQNEAQ. V was clipped by 3 bases and J by 0 bases, with 9 bases between them. The CDR3 spans 15 residues. CDR3 protein: CASSLGRGSNQPQHF. As DNA, the CDR3 is TGTGCCAGCAGCTTGGGGCGGGGTAGCAATCAGCCCCAGCATTTT.

The chain uses TRBV7-2 and TRBJ2-5, with D maybe TRBD1 (5 bases). The germline V and J ends were trimmed by 0 bases and 7 bases, with 12 bases remaining between them. Per germline, CDR1 SGHTA and CDR2 FQGNSA. The CDR3 covers 14 residues. CDR3 in DNA: TGTGCCAGCAGCTTAGCGAAGACTCAGGGGACCCAGTACTTC. It codes for CASSLAKTQGTQYF.

This clone has just a few counts. The CDR3 spells CASSYSRRDYGYTF. CDR3 in DNA: TGTGCCAGCAGTTACTCCAGGAGGGACTATGGCTACACCTTC. The chain joins TRBV6-6 to TRBJ1-2; D gene ambiguous. V gave up 0 bases and J gave up 3 bases, with 8 bases separating them. The CDR3 covers 14 residues. Germline-derived CDR1 and CDR2 are MNHNY and SVGAGI (reference sequence).

This clone was observed a handful of times. J is TRBJ2-7 and V is TRBV27, with TRBD1 matching over 9 bases. Germline V CDR1 and CDR2: MNHEY, SMNVEV (reference sequence). The CDR3 has 16 amino acids. With 0 bases clipped from V and 4 bases from J, the junction kept 7 bases outside the gene matches. The CDR3 DNA follows: TGTGCCAGCAGTTTATCTGTTAAGGGGACAGGGTACGAGCAGTACTTC. Its protein product is CASSLSVKGTGYEQYF.

In its sample, this clone was seen a few times. V usage is TRBV25-1 and J usage is TRBJ1-4; the D gene is possibly TRBD1 (6 bases). Germline V gene data show CDR1 as MGHDK and CDR2 as SYGVNS. Trimming stripped 2 bases from V and 4 bases from J, with 11 bases between. The CDR3 covers 15 residues. The CDR3 reads CASSEMQGLNEKLFF. In nucleotides, the CDR3 is TGTGCCAGCAGTGAAATGCAGGGGCTTAATGAAAAACTGTTTTTT.